This T cell receptor (beta chain) is from a study of T cells in Graves' hyperthyroidism and ophthalmopathy. The germline CDR1 and CDR2 sequences are SNHLY and FYNNEI. CDR3 size: 13 residues. V was pared by 4 bases and J by 1 base, with 4 bases between. This clonotype was seen many times. The antigen remains undetermined. Findings of the study overall: Also found in blood were most expanded thyroid clonotypes above 0.001.

The cohort's ophthalmopathy patients, a group with duration under 3 months, had a Clinical Activity Score of at least 3 and a NOSPECS grade of at least 4. Patients showing uncontrolled infection, other autoimmune disease, pregnancy or lactation were ineligible. PBMCs came from more than 9.5 ml fresh peripheral blood. Researchers took RNA transcripts and amplified the TCR beta CDR3 regions from them. During a first-round RT-PCR of the TCR CDR3, the HTBI primer set was used. Via MiXCR, TCRdb re-called the multiplex PCR reads, giving one row per CDR3 protein. The sample contains 350,000 to 400,000 distinct CDR3 sequences, approximately 17% of which appear only once.

The sequenced sample was blood. The chain combines TRBV2 with TRBJ2-2; D is unresolved. The receptor comes from a man in his late teens or twenties with Graves' ophthalmopathy. CDR3: CASSGENTGELFF. For the CDR3, the DNA is TGTGCCAGCAGTGGGGAGAACACCGGGGAGCTGTTTTTT.